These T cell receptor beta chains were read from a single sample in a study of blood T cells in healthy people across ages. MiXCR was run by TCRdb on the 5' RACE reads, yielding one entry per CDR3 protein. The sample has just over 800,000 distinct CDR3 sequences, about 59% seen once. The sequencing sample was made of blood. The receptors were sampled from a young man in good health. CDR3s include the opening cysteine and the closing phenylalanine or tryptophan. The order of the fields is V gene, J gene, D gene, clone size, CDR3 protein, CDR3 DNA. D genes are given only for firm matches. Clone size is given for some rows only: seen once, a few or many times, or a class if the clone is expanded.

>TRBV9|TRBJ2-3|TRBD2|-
CASSVGTSPSTDTQYF
TGTGCCAGCAGCGTTGGGACTAGCCCATCCACAGATACGCAGTATTTT
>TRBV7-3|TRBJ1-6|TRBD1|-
CASSRTGDRNSPLHF
TGTGCCAGCAGCCGGACTGGGGACAGAAATTCACCCCTCCACTTT
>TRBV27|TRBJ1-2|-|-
CASSWGQGSYGYTF
TGTGCCAGCAGTTGGGGTCAGGGGTCATATGGCTACACCTTC
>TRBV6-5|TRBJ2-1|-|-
CASSHNWGDEQFF
TGTGCCAGCAGTCACAACTGGGGTGATGAGCAGTTCTTC
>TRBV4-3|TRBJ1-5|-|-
CASSQRMGGWPQHF
TGCGCCAGCAGCCAACGCATGGGGGGTTGGCCCCAGCATTTT
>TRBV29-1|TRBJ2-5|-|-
CSVESRGGEQYF
TGCAGCGTTGAATCTCGGGGTGGGGAGCAGTACTTC
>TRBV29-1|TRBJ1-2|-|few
CSVDESPQGLDGYTF
TGCAGCGTTGATGAATCCCCACAGGGTCTTGATGGCTACACCTTC
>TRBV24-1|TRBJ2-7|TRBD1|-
CATSPGGREQYF
TGTGCCACCAGTCCAGGGGGCCGCGAGCAGTACTTC
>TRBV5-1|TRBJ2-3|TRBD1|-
CASSSTGTGLTDTQYF
TGCGCCAGCAGCTCTACCGGGACAGGACTCACAGATACGCAGTATTTT
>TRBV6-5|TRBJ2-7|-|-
CASSYSGLLSYEQYF
TGTGCCAGCAGTTACTCCGGACTTCTCTCCTACGAGCAGTACTTC
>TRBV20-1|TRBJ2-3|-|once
CSATRETLTDTQYF
TGCAGTGCTACGAGAGAGACCCTCACAGATACGCAGTATTTT
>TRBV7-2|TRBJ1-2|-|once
CAGSPTGEGGYTF
TGTGCCGGCAGCCCGACCGGGGAGGGAGGCTACACCTTC
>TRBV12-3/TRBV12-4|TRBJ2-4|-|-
CASCKGDDKNIQYF
TGTGCCAGCTGTAAGGGTGATGACAAAAACATTCAGTACTTC
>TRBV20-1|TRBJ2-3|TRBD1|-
CSAADRAGDTQYF
TGCAGTGCTGCCGACAGGGCTGGAGATACGCAGTATTTT
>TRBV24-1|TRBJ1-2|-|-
CATSGEGWGGYTF
TGTGCCACCAGTGGCGAAGGCTGGGGGGGCTACACCTTC
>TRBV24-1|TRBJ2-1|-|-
CATSDRTGTNNEQFF
TGTGCCACCAGTGATCGGACGGGGACGAACAATGAGCAGTTCTTC
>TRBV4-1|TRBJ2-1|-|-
CASSREWMTASSYNEQFF
TGCGCCAGCAGCCGTGAATGGATGACGGCGAGCTCCTACAATGAGCAGTTCTTC